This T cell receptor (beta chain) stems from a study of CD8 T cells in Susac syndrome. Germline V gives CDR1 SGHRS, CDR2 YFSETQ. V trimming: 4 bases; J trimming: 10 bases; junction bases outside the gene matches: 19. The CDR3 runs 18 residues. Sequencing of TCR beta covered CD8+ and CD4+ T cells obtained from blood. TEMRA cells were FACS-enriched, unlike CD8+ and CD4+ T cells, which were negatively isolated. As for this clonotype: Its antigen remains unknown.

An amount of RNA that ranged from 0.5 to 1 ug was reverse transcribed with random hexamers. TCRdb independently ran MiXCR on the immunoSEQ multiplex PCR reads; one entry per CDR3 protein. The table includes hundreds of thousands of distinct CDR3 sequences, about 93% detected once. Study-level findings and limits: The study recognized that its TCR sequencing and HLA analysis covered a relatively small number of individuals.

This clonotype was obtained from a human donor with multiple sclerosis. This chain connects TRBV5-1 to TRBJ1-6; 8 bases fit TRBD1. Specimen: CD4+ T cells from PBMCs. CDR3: CASSHHSTGASWDSPLHF. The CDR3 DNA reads TGCGCCAGCAGCCATCACTCGACAGGGGCCTCTTGGGACTCACCCCTCCACTTT.